This TCR beta chain stems from a study of blood T cell repertoires in COVID-19. For the study at large: COVID-19 samples collected from the United States, Italy and Spain covered acute and convalescent phases.

Method: immunoSEQ multiplex PCR; TCRdb's copy keeps in-frame clones and lacks some. The sample contains roughly 360,000 clones, 70% to 85% of which appear only once. This CDR3 has 16 residues. The ends lost 3 bases at V and 1 base at J; junction bases unmatched: 6. The V gene's germline CDR1 is KGHSH and CDR2 LQKENI. The receptor was isolated from a human donor with acute or convalescent COVID-19. The donor label of this sample is uncertain. The chain carries TRBV18 and TRBJ1-5; 7 bases line up with TRBD1. Sequencing used peripheral blood. CDR3 coding DNA: TGTGCCAGCTCACCCGGACAGGCAACGAGCAATCAGCCCCAGCATTTT. It specifies CASSPGQATSNQPQHF.